This T cell receptor beta chain was recorded in a study of STAT5B mutations in CD4+ large granular lymphocyte leukemia. For the study at large: The CDR3 'QG' motif was associated with a particular HLA allele among healthy donors. The study's findings and limits: Roughly a quarter of private leukemic clonotypes occurred rarely in other patients' non-leukemic repertoires. Compared with healthy controls (2/35), patient top clones favored TRBV06 (8/27).

Trimming removed 4 bases at V and 2 bases at J, with 13 bases between. Germline V gives CDR1 SEHNR, CDR2 FQNEAQ (reference sequence). The length of the CDR3 is 15 residues. Of note for this clone: As yet, its antigen is unknown.

The table came from immunoSEQ multiplex PCR; TCRdb's copy has only in-frame clones and leaves some out. The sample records under 35,000 clones, more than 65% being singletons. The clonotype originates from a human donor in good health. The J gene is TRBJ2-3, the V gene TRBV7-9; tentatively, D is TRBD2 (6 bases). Sequencing was performed on CD4+ T cells from blood buffy coats. CDR3 in amino acids: CASSSVPRDTDTQYF. DNA for the CDR3: TGTGCCAGCAGCTCCGTACCGCGGGACACAGATACGCAGTATTTT.